The 26 T cell receptor beta chains listed next were all sequenced from one sample in a study of blood T cell repertoires in COVID-19. Some clones are missing from TCRdb's copy, which holds only in-frame ones; the method was immunoSEQ multiplex PCR. The table lists 60,000 to 70,000 clones, 82% of them singletons. Material for sequencing was peripheral blood. The receptors originated from a human donor in a cohort sampled during active COVID-19.

This clone has just a few counts. Here the CDR3 reads CAWSGTPEKQYF. DNA for the CDR3: TGTGCCTGGAGCGGGACACCCGAAAAGCAGTACTTC. The V call is TRBV30, the J call TRBJ2-7, with a weak D call TRBD1 (6 bases). Trimming took off 3 bases at V and 8 bases at J, with 14 bases between the two ends. The CDR3 is made up of 12 amino acids. Germline CDR1 GTSNPN, CDR2 SVGIG (reference sequence). Drawing the rest from reference TRBV30 and TRBJ2-7, the complete variable domain is SQTIHQWPATLVQPVGSPLSLECTVEGTSNPNLYWYRQAAGRGLQLLFYSVGIGQISSEVPQNLSASRPQDRQFILSSKKLLLSDSGFYLCAWSGTPEKQYFGPGTRLTVT.

V usage is TRBV27 and J usage is TRBJ2-7, with a possible D match to TRBD1 (6 bases). The germline V gene encodes CDR1 MNHEY and CDR2 SMNVEV (reference sequence). Trimming took 5 bases from V and 2 from J, leaving 19 bases between them. The CDR3 loop spans 16 amino acids. The CDR3: CASSPSLGAEAYEQYF. The CDR3 DNA is TGTGCCAGCAGTCCGTCCCTGGGGGCCGAAGCCTACGAGCAGTACTTC.

The chain has TRBV7-6 and TRBJ2-2; TRBD1 matches 7 bases. The germline V gene encodes CDR1 SGHVS and CDR2 FNYEAQ. CDR3 length equals 15 residues. With V trimmed by 5 bases and J by 4 bases, 7 bases remained unmatched. CDR3 region: CASSRDGQATGELFF. The CDR3 DNA sequence: TGTGCCAGCAGCCGAGATGGACAGGCCACCGGGGAGCTGTTTTTT.

The chain uses TRBV4-3 and TRBJ2-7, with 7 positions matching TRBD2. This CDR3 spans 13 amino acids. J was trimmed by 6 bases and V by 0 bases; bases with no gene match: 2. Per germline, CDR1 LGHNA and CDR2 YSLEER. The CDR3 region is CASSQESGGEQYF. As DNA, the CDR3 is TGCGCCAGCAGCCAAGAGTCGGGGGGCGAGCAGTACTTC.

The genes are TRBV3-1 (or the pseudogene TRBV3-2) and TRBJ1-1, with D tentatively TRBD1 (6 bases). V gave up 2 bases and J gave up 9 bases, with 16 bases separating them. CDR3 length: 14 residues. Germline assignment: CDR1 LGHDT and CDR2 YNNKEL (reference sequence). The DNA of the CDR3 is TGTGCCAGCAGCCAAAGGGGTGGACAGCCTCAAGCTTTCTTT. Its protein product is CASSQRGGQPQAFF.

The rearrangement links TRBV27 to TRBJ1-5; a weak D match, TRBD1 (6 bases). CDR3 length: 15 amino acids. V was shortened by 6 bases and J by 4 bases, with 16 bases between the two germline ends. Germline V lookup: CDR1 MNHEY, CDR2 SMNVEV (reference sequence). CDR3 in DNA: TGTGCCAGCAGGCAGGGGATCAGGGTTAATCAGCCCCAGCATTTT. Translation gives CASRQGIRVNQPQHF.

To note about this clone: The identical CDR3 is also encoded by other nucleotide sequences in the sample. V and J are TRBV11-1 and TRBJ2-1; D possibly corresponds to TRBD2 (6 bases). V was trimmed by 1 base and J by 9 bases, leaving 7 bases between them. Germline CDR1 is SGHAT and CDR2 is FQDESV (reference sequence). The CDR3 contains 12 residues. CDR3 bases: TGTGCCAGCAGCTTAGAGGGAGGTGAGCAGTTCTTC. This sequence encodes CASSLEGGEQFF.

J is TRBJ1-4 and V is TRBV18; D gene uncertain. The CDR3 is made up of 11 amino acids. Trimming pared 6 bases from V and 7 bases from J, leaving 6 bases between. Germline CDR1 and CDR2: KGHSH and LQKENI. The DNA of the CDR3 is TGTGCCAGCTCCCGAGCTGAAAAACTGTTTTTT. It encodes CASSRAEKLFF.

V gene TRBV5-4 combines with J gene TRBJ1-1; 7 bases line up with TRBD1. The CDR3 runs 16 residues. V trimming: 1 base; J trimming: 0 bases; junction bases outside the gene matches: 6. Germline-derived CDR1 and CDR2 are SGHNT and YYREEE (reference sequence). The CDR3 is CASSLPPTGLNTEAFF. CDR3 coding DNA: TGTGCCAGCAGCTTGCCCCCGACAGGGCTGAACACTGAAGCTTTCTTT.

The V and J genes are TRBV5-4 and TRBJ2-6, with D possibly being TRBD1 (6 bases). This CDR3 has 17 residues. In germline, CDR1 is SGHNT, CDR2 YYREEE (reference sequence). V gave up 4 bases and J gave up 0 bases, with 14 bases separating them. The CDR3 DNA reads as TGTGCCAGCAGCAACGCACAGGGCCTCTCTGGGGCCAACGTCCTGACTTTC. Protein: CASSNAQGLSGANVLTF. Drawing the rest from reference TRBV5-4 and TRBJ2-6, the complete variable domain is ETGVTQSPTHLIKTRGQQVTLRCSSQSGHNTVSWYQQALGQGPQFIFQYYREEENGRGNFPPRFSGLQFPNYSSELNVNALELDDSALYLCASSNAQGLSGANVLTFGAGSRLTVL.

Of note for this clone: One end of the junction is discordant with germline, which a read error may explain. The rearrangement joins TRBV12-3 or TRBV12-4 to TRBJ2-5; 7 bases align to TRBD2. This CDR3 comprises 13 residues. CDR3 DNA: TGTGCCAGCCGTTTGAGCGGGGTAGAGACCCAGTACTTC. Translation gives CASRLSGVETQYF.

This chain joins TRBV3-1 (or the pseudogene TRBV3-2) and TRBJ2-3; 10 positions agree with TRBD1. V lost 5 bases and J lost 4; bases outside the gene matches: 9. Germline-derived CDR1 and CDR2 are LGHDT and YNNKEL (reference sequence). This CDR3 contains 16 residues. The CDR3, as DNA: TGTGCCAGCAGCGACCGGGACAGGGGTATTTCAGATACGCAGTATTTT. This codes for CASSDRDRGISDTQYF.

The J gene is TRBJ1-1, the V gene TRBV3-1 (or the pseudogene TRBV3-2), with D unresolved. V lost 3 bases and J lost 5, with 13 bases in between. CDR1 is LGHDT and CDR2 is YNNKEL in the germline V gene (reference sequence). The CDR3 spans 14 residues. The DNA of the CDR3 is TGTGCCAGCAGCCAGGCAGGAGGGAGTACTGAAGCTTTCTTT. It codes for CASSQAGGSTEAFF.

The V call is TRBV7-8, the J call TRBJ2-3, with a possible D match to TRBD2 (6 bases). Trimming removed 3 bases at V and 6 bases at J, with 10 bases between. Per the germline V gene, CDR1 is SGHVS and CDR2 is FQNEAQ. The CDR3 is made up of 13 amino acids. CDR3 region: CASSFPREDTQYF. In DNA form, the CDR3 reads TGTGCCAGCAGCTTTCCCCGGGAGGATACGCAGTATTTT.

This chain joins TRBV5-8 and TRBJ1-3; D remains unclear. The CDR3 sequence is 16 residues long. Looked up from germline, CDR1 is SGHTS and CDR2 is YDEGEE. V lost 4 bases to trimming and J lost 4 bases, with 18 bases between them. The CDR3 nucleotides are TGTGCCAGCAGCCTCTTCGGCCGTGTCGGGGGAAACACCATATATTTT. Translation gives CASSLFGRVGGNTIYF.

The gene calls are TRBV28 and TRBJ1-1; D possibly corresponds to TRBD1 (5 bases). CDR3 length equals 12 residues. CDR1 is MDHEN, CDR2 SYDVKM, per germline. V was cut by 4 bases and J by 9 bases, with 12 bases left in between. In DNA form, the CDR3 reads TGTGCCAGCAGTTCATGGGGGAGGCAAGCTTTCTTT. This translates into CASSSWGRQAFF.

The table lists this clone with a few counts. This chain joins TRBV7-9 and TRBJ1-2; 7 bases are a match to TRBD1. Trimming took 5 bases from V and 7 from J; bases not matched to a gene: 13. The CDR3 has 15 residues. The germline CDR1 and CDR2 sequences are SEHNR and FQNEAQ (reference sequence). DNA of the CDR3: TGTGCCAGCAGCGGATTACAGGGGAAGTATTCTGGCTACACCTTC. It encodes CASSGLQGKYSGYTF.

The chain has TRBV6-6 and TRBJ2-5; 9 bases align to TRBD1. Germline CDR1 and CDR2: MNHNY and SVGAGI (reference sequence). The CDR3 contains 15 residues. The J segment lost 5 bases and the V segment lost 4 bases, leaving 8 bases of the junction unmatched. CDR3 coding DNA: TGTGCCAGCAGTTTTAAAAACAGGGGGCGTGAGACCCAGTACTTC. It specifies CASSFKNRGRETQYF.

The chain has TRBV11-2 and TRBJ2-5; D is uncertain. Germline V gene data show CDR1 as SGHAT and CDR2 as FQNNGV. Trimming stripped 5 bases from V and 2 bases from J, with 9 bases between. CDR3 length: 13 residues. The DNA for the CDR3 is TGTGCCAGCAGCCGTAAAACACAAGAGACCCAGTACTTC. This sequence encodes CASSRKTQETQYF.

The rearrangement links TRBV2 to TRBJ2-1, with no clear D. Germline loops: CDR1 SNHLY, CDR2 FYNNEI. The CDR3 runs to 15 residues. Trimming took 5 bases from V and 6 from J, leaving 17 bases between them. DNA for the CDR3: TGTGCCAGCAGTTTCTTTATCCTGACTCGCAATGAGCAGTTCTTC. This encodes CASSFFILTRNEQFF.

This chain connects TRBV27 to TRBJ1-4; D is uncertain. This CDR3 comprises 15 residues. V was trimmed by 8 bases and J by 0 bases, leaving 13 bases between them. Germline V CDR1 and CDR2: MNHEY, SMNVEV (reference sequence). CDR3 region: CASARQFATNEKLFF. The CDR3 DNA sequence: TGTGCCAGCGCGAGGCAGTTTGCAACTAATGAAAAACTGTTTTTT.

This clone was detected a few times. This CDR3 reads CASSWGGATDTQYF. The CDR3, as DNA: TGCGCCAGCAGCTGGGGGGGTGCTACAGATACGCAGTATTTT. J is TRBJ2-3 and V is TRBV5-1; TRBD2 matches at 7 bases. The junction had 4 bases not matched to a gene; V was cut back by 3 bases and J by 3 bases. CDR1 and CDR2 from the germline V gene are SGHRS and YFSETQ. The CDR3 totals 14 residues.

The V call is TRBV4-2, the J call TRBJ2-3, with D perhaps matching TRBD1 (5 bases). V gave up 4 bases and J gave up 6 bases, with 17 bases separating them. The V gene's germline CDR1 is LGHNA and CDR2 YNFKEQ. This CDR3 comprises 15 residues. The CDR3 region has the DNA TGTGCCAGCAGCCCACGAGCAGGGAACGGCGATACGCAGTATTTT. Translation: CASSPRAGNGDTQYF.

The rearrangement links TRBV12-5 to TRBJ2-7, with D maybe TRBD1 (5 bases). CDR1 LGHNT and CDR2 FRNRAP come from the germline V gene. The ends were cut back, 6 bases at V and 1 base at J, with 10 bases in the middle. The CDR3 length is 13 residues. CDR3 sequence reads: CASGGAGSYEQYF. The CDR3 DNA reads TGTGCTAGTGGGGGTGCAGGGTCCTACGAGCAGTACTTC.

V and J are TRBV6-9 and TRBJ2-2; TRBD1 is a possible D gene (6 bases). Trimming stripped 0 bases from V and 7 bases from J, with 12 bases between. This CDR3 has 15 residues. Germline V CDR1 and CDR2: MNHGY, SVAAGI. The chain's CDR3 is CASSYSRTELGELFF. The CDR3 DNA reads as TGTGCCAGCAGTTATTCGCGGACAGAACTCGGGGAGCTGTTTTTT.

This clone was detected a few times. CDR3 region: CASSPILFLGGQYF. The DNA for the CDR3 is TGCGCCAGCAGCCCGATCTTGTTTCTAGGAGGGCAGTACTTC. The V and J genes are TRBV4-1 and TRBJ2-7; D may be TRBD2 (5 bases). There are 14 residues in the CDR3. Trimming removed 4 bases at V and 9 bases at J, with 19 bases between. Germline lookup yields CDR1 MGHRA and CDR2 YSYEKL.